This TCR beta chain is from a study of blood T cell repertoires in COVID-19 (dated by TCRdb to 2019 to 2021). Background on the whole study: Samples covering the acute and convalescent phases of COVID-19 were provided by collaborators in the United States, Italy and Spain. The material from the prospective study consisted of cDNA or gDNA derived from T cells, B-cell-depleted T cells, or PBMCs. Deeply sampled blood TCRbeta repertoires from subjects exposed to, actively infected with, or recovered from COVID-19 were included in the dataset. The repertoires were released in a freely available public database intended as a resource for research on the immune response to SARS-CoV-2. The samples were drawn from the first 160 participants of the ongoing ImmuneRACE study and from 1,254 subjects provided by 6 global collaborators. Sample metadata almost always included a de-identified subject ID, COVID-19 status, age in years and sex. Where available, HLA class I and class II types were taken from metadata supplied by the sample provider and were not determined by assay-based typing.

About this clone itself: It lacks a known antigen. No base quality information exists; no much larger clone differs at one position.

The paper's findings and limits, for the study overall: How much clinical and demographic metadata was included differed by source and by participant, and the metadata was provided uncurated.

Participants in the prospective study were enrolled through a virtual design, were aged roughly 18 to 100 years, and lived in roughly 25 United States geographic areas. Cohort assignment in the prospective study relied on participant-reported clinical history from a screening survey and a study questionnaire. Exposed participants had been in contact with someone with a PCR-confirmed or clinician-diagnosed COVID-19 case within 2 weeks of study entry. In the prospective study, mobile phlebotomists collected whole blood, serum and a nasopharyngeal or oropharyngeal swab from each participant. Participants in the prospective study had the option to provide additional blood draws and questionnaires over a roughly two-month period. Prospective study blood samples were shipped either frozen or at room temperature before DNA extraction. Via the germline V gene, CDR1 is MNHEY and CDR2 SVGAGI. Spanning cysteine to phenylalanine, the CDR3 consists of 11 amino acids. The CDR3 DNA has 33 bases and is translated from base 1. V drops 4 bases and J drops 7 bases, leaving 7 bases in between.

The immunoSEQ Assay, a bias-controlled multiplex PCR, was used to amplify TCRbeta CDR3 regions from genomic DNA. The authors processed their data as follows. Within the assay, amplification of reference gene primers was used to estimate how many nucleated cells each sample contained. To quantify the absolute abundance of each unique TCRbeta CDR3 rearrangement, sequence reads were collapsed and filtered. For each sample, productive Simpson clonality was calculated as the square root of Simpson's diversity index over productive rearrangements. TCRdb obtained this table from immuneACCESS and retained in-frame rearrangements with V and J assigned. These tables miss some clones; where compared with another copy, unresolved V genes account for less than half of the shortfall, and the remainder is unexplained. Clonal size and the V and J genes are those of that table, whereas D and trimming came from the DNA. The sample records roughly 400,000 clones, nearly 90% of which are singletons. The biggest ten clones account for less than 1.5% of the sample.

Sequencing input: PBMCs or T cells enriched from blood (not recorded which). The rearrangement joined TRBV6-5 to TRBJ1-1; the D gene is perhaps TRBD1, from 6 matching bases. The source is a woman between 18 and 30 years old who had been exposed to COVID-19. CDR3 loop: CASSLQGEAFF. The DNA sequence reads TGTGCCAGCAGTTTACAGGGTGAAGCTTTCTTT.